This T cell receptor beta chain was retrieved from a study of blood T cell repertoires in COVID-19. Study-level information: Italy, Spain and the United States were the sources of the convalescent and acute COVID-19 samples. From T cells, B-cell-depleted T cells, or PBMCs came the material, which was cDNA or gDNA.

TCRdb's table, derived via immunoSEQ multiplex PCR, lists solely in-frame clones and lacks some. The sample shows 120,000 to 150,000 clones, under 85% of them seen only once. V was shortened by 4 bases and J by 4 bases, with 12 bases between the two germline ends. This CDR3 contains 14 residues. Germline V CDR1 and CDR2: SGHRS, YFSETQ. This chain connects TRBV5-1 to TRBJ2-1; D is ambiguous. Sequencing was done on a sample of peripheral blood. The source is a human donor in a cohort sampled during active COVID-19. This CDR3 is CASSRTDLYNEQFF. The DNA for the CDR3 is TGCGCCAGCAGCCGTACAGACCTGTACAATGAGCAGTTCTTC.